The present TCR beta chain was sequenced within a study of shared clonotypes between healthy human individuals. Overall study: Aged between 18 and 49, the donors were a couple of women and a few men.

A deep-level run was used for the assay. The data were produced by immunoSEQ multiplex PCR, yet TCRdb's version contains in-frame clones alone and is incomplete. This table has millions of clones, about 95% appearing once. General study points: Clonotype sharing among donors was expected to depend on sequencing depth. Sampling used blood alone; tissue repertoires probably differ.

The CDR3 extends over 13 amino acids. V lost 3 bases to trimming and J lost 1 base, with 6 bases between them. Germline values: CDR1 SGHTA, CDR2 FQGTGA. Only CD45RO-negative cells positively selected for CCR7 counted as naive CD8 cells, so terminally differentiated effector memory CD45RA+ cells were excluded. A word on this clone: Its cognate antigen is unknown.

The specimen was naive CD8+ T cells sorted from blood. The genes are TRBV7-3 and TRBJ1-1, with D unclear. This TCR was recovered from a young man in good health. The CDR3: CASSFTENTEAFF. The CDR3 nucleotides are TGTGCCAGCAGCTTTACAGAGAACACTGAAGCTTTCTTT.